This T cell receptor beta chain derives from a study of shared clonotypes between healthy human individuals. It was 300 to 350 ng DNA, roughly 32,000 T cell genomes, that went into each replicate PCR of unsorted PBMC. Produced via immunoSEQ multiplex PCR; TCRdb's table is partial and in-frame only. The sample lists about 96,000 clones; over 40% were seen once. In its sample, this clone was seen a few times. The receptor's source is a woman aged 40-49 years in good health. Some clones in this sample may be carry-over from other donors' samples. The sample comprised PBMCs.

Written as DNA, the CDR3 is TGCGCCAGCAGCTTGGCCGGGACAGAAGAGCAGTACTTC. Its translation: CASSLAGTEEQYF. V gene TRBV5-1 combines with J gene TRBJ2-7; 7 bases agree with TRBD1. Germline lookup yields CDR1 SGHRS and CDR2 YFSETQ. V shed 0 bases, J shed 7 bases, and the junction held 4 bases outside the gene matches. The CDR3 runs 13 residues.